The sample holds many counts of the clone carrying this T cell receptor (beta chain). Its antigen remains unknown. Germline values: CDR1 SGHDN, CDR2 FVKESK. Trimming took 6 bases from V and 1 from J; bases not matched to a gene: 6. This CDR3 is built from 15 residues. This record comes from a study of read filtering for tumor transcriptome and immune sequencing. Overall study findings and caveats: Single-read clonotypes: roughly 81% of IR-seq clonotypes (roughly 3.5% of reads), 74.6% of RNA-seq clonotypes (roughly 49% of reads).

The library was built from roughly 400 ng RNA with molecular barcoded adaptors for alpha/delta and beta/gamma chains. TCRdb ran MiXCR on the reads and lists one entry per CDR3 protein. The sample holds some 62,000 distinct CDR3 sequences, approximately 14% seen once. This TCR derives from a donor over 35 with multiple myeloma. Sequencing was performed on a population of CD138-negative cells sorted from bone marrow. The genes are TRBV14 and TRBJ2-7; 10 nucleotides match TRBD2. The chain's CDR3 is CASSPRLAGSYEQYF. The CDR3 region has the DNA TGTGCCAGCAGTCCTAGACTAGCGGGTTCCTACGAGCAGTACTTC.